Following are 22 T cell receptor beta chains from one sample sequenced in a study of blood T cell repertoires in COVID-19. Profiling relied on immunoSEQ multiplex PCR, and the TCRdb table lists in-frame clones only, not all of them. The sample lists 200,000 to 250,000 clones, roughly nine tenths occurring once. Sequencing used peripheral blood. The receptor source for this set is a man aged 55 to 69 who had recovered from COVID-19.

The V and J genes are TRBV6-2 or TRBV6-3 and TRBJ1-2, with D unclear. Germline V gene data show CDR1 as MNHEY and CDR2 as SVGEGT. The CDR3 sequence is 13 residues long. V lost 3 bases to trimming and J lost 2 bases, with 7 bases between them. This CDR3 reads CASSYQANYGYTF. The CDR3, as DNA: TGTGCCAGCAGTTATCAGGCAAACTATGGCTACACCTTC.

The table lists this clone with a few counts. The chain couples TRBV4-1 to TRBJ1-1; perhaps TRBD1 as D (5 bases). This CDR3 spans 16 amino acids. Germline CDR1 reads MGHRA; CDR2 reads YSYEKL. Trimming took off 1 base at V and 3 bases at J, with 15 bases between the two ends. CDR3 in DNA: TGCGCCAGCAGCCAAGGACGGGCCTCGGGGGACACTGAAGCTTTCTTT. The encoded protein is CASSQGRASGDTEAFF.

This chain connects TRBV21-1 to TRBJ2-3; the D segment call TRBD2 is taken from the table without a DNA check. TRBV21-1 is flagged as a pseudogene. This CDR3 has 18 residues. CDR3 residues: CASSKPGLAGDPADTQYF. The DNA of the CDR3 is TGTGCCAGCAGCAAACCTGGACTAGCGGGGGATCCCGCAGATACGCAGTATTTT.

The CDR3 loop is CAWSVRDRVVHEQYF. CDR3 in DNA: TGTGCCTGGAGTGTACGGGACAGGGTGGTCCACGAGCAGTACTTC. The V call is TRBV30, the J call TRBJ2-7; 9 bases are a match to TRBD1. V lost 0 bases to trimming and J lost 5 bases; unmatched junction nucleotides: 8. The CDR3 length is 15 residues. CDR1 and CDR2 from the germline V gene are GTSNPN and SVGIG (reference sequence).

The chain links TRBV5-4 to TRBJ2-7; TRBD1 matches at 10 bases. This CDR3 is built from 14 residues. J lost 7 bases, V lost 5 bases, and 9 bases had no gene match. The germline gives CDR1 SGHNT, CDR2 YYREEE (reference sequence). The CDR3 loop is CASRPGTGAGEQYF. The CDR3 DNA reads as TGTGCCAGCAGGCCCGGGACAGGGGCAGGAGAGCAGTACTTC.

This clone has just one count. The rearrangement uses TRBV18 and TRBJ1-4, with D possibly matching TRBD1 (6 bases). Trimming took 4 bases from V and 3 from J, leaving 9 bases between them. CDR3 length: 14 amino acids. From germline, CDR1 is KGHSH and CDR2 LQKENI. The CDR3 DNA reads TGTGCCAGCTCACGGACAGAATCTAATGAAAAACTGTTTTTT. This translates into CASSRTESNEKLFF.

The J gene is TRBJ2-3, the V gene TRBV4-1, with 8 nucleotides matching TRBD2. This CDR3 is built from 18 residues. Germline V gene lookup returns CDR1 MGHRA and CDR2 YSYEKL. Trimming cost V 1 base and J 6 bases; bases outside gene matches: 15. The CDR3, as DNA: TGCGCCAGCAGCCAAGTGGGTTCGGCTAGCGGGCCCCCCGATACGCAGTATTTT. Amino acids: CASSQVGSASGPPDTQYF.

The chain employs TRBV6-5 and TRBJ2-1, with 12 bases matching TRBD2. Germline CDR1 reads MNHEY; CDR2 reads SVGAGI. J gave up 6 bases and V 3 bases, and 6 bases lay outside the gene matches. The CDR3 is 16 residues long. The CDR3 loop is CASSYLGTSGFNEQFF. CDR3 nucleotides: TGTGCCAGCAGTTATCTAGGGACTAGCGGGTTCAATGAGCAGTTCTTC.

The genes are TRBV2 and TRBJ2-2; 9 bases align to TRBD2. This CDR3 has 14 amino acids. J gave up 6 bases and V 4 bases, and 3 bases lay outside the gene matches. Germline CDR1 SNHLY, CDR2 FYNNEI. The CDR3 protein is CASSVLAGAGELFF. CDR3 coding DNA: TGTGCCAGCAGTGTCTTAGCGGGAGCCGGGGAGCTGTTTTTT.

The CDR3, as DNA: TGTGCCAGCAGCACAGGGCCAACTAATGAAAAACTGTTTTTT. It translates to CASSTGPTNEKLFF. The chain links TRBV9 to TRBJ1-4; a weak D match, TRBD1 (6 bases). V was trimmed by 4 bases and J by 0 bases, leaving 7 bases between them. Germline V lookup: CDR1 SGDLS, CDR2 YYNGEE. The CDR3 sequence is 14 residues long.

The genes are TRBV12-5 and TRBJ1-1; D not certain. Germline loops: CDR1 LGHNT, CDR2 FRNRAP. V lost 7 bases, J lost 1 base, and 10 bases lay in between. This CDR3 region has 13 residues. DNA of the CDR3: TGTGCTAGTGCCCCGCCAGGGAACACTGAAGCTTTCTTT. Its translation: CASAPPGNTEAFF.

V and J are TRBV6-5 and TRBJ2-1; 13 bases agree with TRBD2. V was clipped by 5 bases and J by 7 bases; unmatched bases: 2. The CDR3 consists of 14 residues. Germline V gives CDR1 MNHEY, CDR2 SVGAGI. As DNA, the CDR3 is TGTGCCAGCAGTCGGACTAGCGGGAGAAATGAGCAGTTCTTC. Its translation: CASSRTSGRNEQFF.

This chain connects TRBV2 to TRBJ2-5, with a weak D call TRBD1 (5 bases). Trimming cost V 7 bases and J 2 bases, with 11 bases left between them. The CDR3 extends over 13 amino acids. From germline, CDR1 is SNHLY and CDR2 FYNNEI. CDR3 in amino acids: CASTRDRQETQYF. The CDR3, as DNA: TGTGCCAGCACCCGAGACAGACAAGAGACCCAGTACTTC.

This clone was detected once. The genes are TRBV9 and TRBJ1-3, with D perhaps TRBD1 (5 bases). Germline CDR1 and CDR2: SGDLS and YYNGEE. The V end was cut by 2 bases, the J end by 8 bases, with 14 bases between. The CDR3 loop spans 14 amino acids. CDR3 DNA: TGTGCCAGCAGCGTGGGACTCGGGGGTGACACCATATATTTT. Translation: CASSVGLGGDTIYF.

This clone was detected once. The CDR3 region is CASSVGTGGIGYGYTF. CDR3 nucleotides: TGTGCCAGCAGCGTTGGGACAGGGGGCATAGGCTATGGCTACACCTTC. V and J are TRBV9 and TRBJ1-2; 12 nucleotides align to TRBD1. Germline V gene data show CDR1 as SGDLS and CDR2 as YYNGEE. J lost 4 bases, V lost 2 bases, and 6 bases had no gene match. The CDR3 sequence is 16 residues long.

The genes are TRBV5-1 and TRBJ2-7; 7 nucleotides align to TRBD1. V lost 2 bases and J lost 3; bases outside the gene matches: 5. CDR1 is SGHRS and CDR2 is YFSETQ in the germline V gene. The CDR3 is 14 amino acids. CDR3 sequence: CASSLNQGVYEQYF. As DNA, the CDR3 is TGCGCCAGCAGCTTAAACCAGGGGGTCTACGAGCAGTACTTC.

The chain carries TRBV7-9 and TRBJ2-3; 8 nucleotides align to TRBD1. The germline V gene encodes CDR1 SEHNR and CDR2 FQNEAQ (reference sequence). The ends lost 1 base at V and 0 bases at J; junction bases unmatched: 6. CDR3 length: 17 residues. The CDR3 protein is CASSLGDRLRSTDTQYF. Here the CDR3 DNA reads TGTGCCAGCAGCTTAGGGGACAGGCTGAGAAGCACAGATACGCAGTATTTT.

The chain recombines TRBV7-2 with TRBJ1-5; TRBD1 agrees at 7 bases. Germline V lookup: CDR1 SGHTA, CDR2 FQGNSA. The V segment lost 3 bases and the J segment 7 bases; nucleotides outside the gene matches: 6. The CDR3 is 14 amino acids. The CDR3 loop is CASSFRQGWQPQHF. DNA of the CDR3: TGTGCCAGCAGCTTTCGACAGGGCTGGCAGCCCCAGCATTTT.

The chain has TRBV6-1 and TRBJ1-5; possible D gene TRBD1, 5 bases. The CDR3 is made up of 14 amino acids. Germline V gene sequence: CDR1 MNHNS, CDR2 SASEGT. V lost 2 bases and J 4 bases, leaving 9 bases between the germline ends. CDR3 loop: CASSETGRNQPQHF. CDR3 coding DNA: TGTGCCAGCAGTGAAACAGGCCGGAATCAGCCCCAGCATTTT.

J is TRBJ1-2 and V is TRBV19; no reliable D call. V lost 5 bases to trimming and J lost 5 bases, with 15 bases between them. Germline values: CDR1 LNHDA, CDR2 SQIVND (reference sequence). This CDR3 is built from 14 residues. The CDR3, as DNA: TGTGCCAGTAGTTTTGCCGGGAGCGTTTATGGCTACACCTTC. Protein product: CASSFAGSVYGYTF. The variable domain in full, completed from reference TRBV19 and TRBJ1-2, reads DGGITQSPKYLFRKEGQNVTLSCEQNLNHDAMYWYRQDPGQGLRLIYYSQIVNDFQKGDIAEGYSVSREKKESFPLTVTSAQKNPTAFYLCASSFAGSVYGYTFGSGTRLTVV.

A few counts support this clone. This chain connects TRBV2 to TRBJ2-2; perhaps TRBD1 as D (5 bases). Germline V gives CDR1 SNHLY, CDR2 FYNNEI. V lost 5 bases, J lost 2 bases, and 15 bases lay in between. This CDR3 region has 16 residues. In DNA form, the CDR3 reads TGTGCCAGCAGTAGAGACAGAAAGTCAAACACCGGGGAGCTGTTTTTT. Translation: CASSRDRKSNTGELFF.

This clone has a handful of counts. The rearrangement joins TRBV11-3 to TRBJ2-3, with a weak D call TRBD2 (5 bases). The V end was cut by 5 bases, the J end by 1 base, with 13 bases between. Germline V gene lookup returns CDR1 SGHNT and CDR2 YENEEA. The CDR3 has 15 amino acids. The CDR3 DNA is TGTGCCAGCAGCCCCCAGCGGTCACGCACAGATACGCAGTATTTT. It translates to CASSPQRSRTDTQYF.